What follows are 26 T cell receptor beta chains derived from one specimen sequenced in a study of response to subunit inactivated influenza vaccine. MiXCR was run by TCRdb on the RT-PCR reads, yielding one entry per CDR3 protein. This table holds roughly 500,000 distinct CDR3 sequences, 16% found once. This material consisted of CD4+ T cells sorted from PBMCs, taken around 2 years after vaccination. Receptor source: a man aged 45 to 70 who received an inactivated influenza vaccine.

V gene TRBV2 combines with J gene TRBJ2-3, with 10 nucleotides matching TRBD1. Germline V gives CDR1 SNHLY, CDR2 FYNNEI. The junction had 4 bases not matched to a gene; V was cut back by 4 bases and J by 3 bases. The CDR3 length is 15 residues. CDR3 sequence (DNA): TGTGCCAGCAGTGCCGGGACAGGGGCGACAGATACGCAGTATTTT. This translates into CASSAGTGATDTQYF.

This clonotype was found a few times. The chain combines TRBV20-1 with TRBJ2-5; D not certain. There are 12 residues in the CDR3. Trimming left V 5 bases short and J 1 base short, with 8 bases between. Looked up from germline, CDR1 is DFQATT and CDR2 is SNEGSKA (reference sequence). DNA for the CDR3: TGCAGTGCTGGCCTTGGCCAAGAGACCCAGTACTTC. As protein: CSAGLGQETQYF.

In its sample, this clonotype was seen a few times. This rearrangement joins TRBV20-1 to TRBJ2-7; TRBD1 might be the D (6 bases). The CDR3 is made up of 14 amino acids. CDR1 is DFQATT and CDR2 is SNEGSKA in the germline V gene (reference sequence). Trimming cost V 0 bases and J 2 bases, with 11 bases left between them. CDR3 DNA sequence: TGCAGTGCTAGAGATATGGACAGAGCCTACGAGCAGTACTTC. Translating it yields CSARDMDRAYEQYF.

This clonotype appeared a few times. Written as DNA, the CDR3 is TGTGCCAGCAGTTACGAGATGAACACTGAAGCTTTCTTT. This encodes CASSYEMNTEAFF. The chain combines TRBV3-1 with TRBJ1-1; unclear D gene. The V gene's germline CDR1 is LGHDT and CDR2 YNNKEL (reference sequence). The CDR3 totals 13 residues. V gave up 6 bases and J gave up 0 bases, with 8 bases separating them.

This clonotype was detected many times. V usage is TRBV29-1 and J usage is TRBJ2-7; D gene ambiguous. V dropped 4 bases and J dropped 2 bases, with 6 bases sitting between them. Per the germline V gene, CDR1 is SQVTM and CDR2 is ANQGSEA. The CDR3 has 11 residues. CDR3 amino acids: CSVGQTYEQYF. CDR3 coding DNA: TGCAGCGTTGGACAAACCTACGAGCAGTACTTC.

This clonotype has more than one count but fewer than ten. The CDR3 DNA follows: TGCAGTGGTGGAAGTTATAGCAATCAGCCCCAGCATTTT. Protein: CSGGSYSNQPQHF. V gene TRBV20-1 combines with J gene TRBJ1-5; D unclear. With 7 bases removed from V and 0 bases from J, the gap between germline ends came to 10 bases. Germline V CDR1 and CDR2: DFQATT, SNEGSKA (reference sequence). The CDR3 contains 13 residues.

In this sample, this clonotype turned up many times. The V call is TRBV5-5, the J call TRBJ2-3; possible D gene TRBD2, 6 bases. Trimming left V 5 bases short and J 1 base short, with 8 bases between. The CDR3 is made up of 13 amino acids. CDR1 and CDR2 from the germline V gene are SGHKS and YYEKEE (reference sequence). CDR3 DNA: TGTGCCAGCAGTTCGGGGGGCACAGATACGCAGTATTTT. Translating it yields CASSSGGTDTQYF.

This clonotype was found many times. The gene calls are TRBV20-1 and TRBJ1-1; no definite D call. V dropped 6 bases and J dropped 1 base, with 6 bases sitting between them. Germline CDR1 DFQATT, CDR2 SNEGSKA (reference sequence). This CDR3 contains 11 residues. DNA of the CDR3: TGCAGTGCCTTCGGGAACACTGAAGCTTTCTTT. Its translation: CSAFGNTEAFF.

The rearrangement uses TRBV5-1 and TRBJ1-6; 9 bases line up with TRBD1. Germline values: CDR1 SGHRS, CDR2 YFSETQ. The CDR3 contains 17 residues. The V gene end was trimmed by 3 bases and the J gene end by 7 bases; junction bases not matched to a gene: 11. The CDR3 DNA reads TGCGCCAGCAGCTACTCAACAGGGGGCTCAAACAATTCACCCCTCCACTTT. It encodes CASSYSTGGSNNSPLHF. The whole variable domain, filled in from reference TRBV5-1 and TRBJ1-6, reads KAGVTQTPRYLIKTRGQQVTLSCSPISGHRSVSWYQQTPGQGLQFLFEYFSETQRNKGNFPGRFSGRQFSNSRSEMNVSTLELGDSALYLCASSYSTGGSNNSPLHFGNGTRLTVT.

V and J are TRBV21-1 and TRBJ1-6; TRBD1 is the table's D call and was not checked against the DNA. TRBV21-1 is a listed pseudogene. The CDR3 runs to 16 residues. CDR3 coding DNA: TGTGCCAGCAGAAAAGACGTCCGGACAGGGAATTCACCCCTCCACTTT. Its protein product is CASRKDVRTGNSPLHF.

This clonotype was seen only a few times. The chain links TRBV6-1 to TRBJ2-1; D gene uncertain. Germline CDR1 reads MNHNS; CDR2 reads SASEGT. Between the trimmed V and J ends, which lost 7 bases and 0 bases, there was a span of 13 bases. The CDR3 is made up of 15 amino acids. The CDR3 sequence is CASTHGRSSYNEQFF. In DNA, the CDR3 is TGTGCCAGCACACATGGCAGGAGCTCCTACAATGAGCAGTTCTTC.

The chain links TRBV7-2 to TRBJ1-5; D is uncertain. Deletions cut 3 bases from V and 1 base from J, with 4 bases between. The CDR3 runs 13 residues. Germline V gene lookup returns CDR1 SGHTA and CDR2 FQGNSA. This chain's CDR3 is CASSFRSNQPQHF. As DNA, the CDR3 is TGTGCCAGCAGCTTTAGAAGCAATCAGCCCCAGCATTTT.

V usage is TRBV18 and J usage is TRBJ2-7; 10 bases map to TRBD2. V lost 2 bases and J lost 3; bases outside the gene matches: 10. The CDR3 is 17 amino acids. CDR1 and CDR2 from the germline V gene are KGHSH and LQKENI. CDR3 DNA: TGTGCCAGCTCACCAAAATGGATAGGGACTAGCGACTACGAGCAGTACTTC. Its protein is CASSPKWIGTSDYEQYF.

V and J are TRBV6-2 or TRBV6-3 and TRBJ2-2; D might be TRBD1 (6 bases). Germline values: CDR1 MNHEY, CDR2 SVGEGT. The CDR3 is 14 residues long. The V gene lost 6 bases and the J gene lost 3 bases, with 11 bases spanning the gap. CDR3 DNA: TGTGCCAGCAGGACACAGGGTCACACCGGGGAGCTGTTTTTT. Translating gives CASRTQGHTGELFF.

The chain recombines TRBV2 with TRBJ2-1, with 10 bases that match TRBD2. The V gene's germline CDR1 is SNHLY and CDR2 FYNNEI. After removal of 2 bases from V and 9 bases from J, the junction contained 16 bases not matched to a gene. This CDR3 spans 18 amino acids. The CDR3, as DNA: TGTGCCAGCAGTGAATTGAGCGGGAGGGCAGTCGGGGGCGGTGAGCAGTTCTTC. Protein product: CASSELSGRAVGGGEQFF.

The chain recombines TRBV6-2 or TRBV6-3 with TRBJ1-1, with 9 bases aligning to TRBD1. Germline V CDR1 and CDR2: MNHEY, SVGEGT. The CDR3 sequence is 14 residues long. V lost 7 bases and J lost 4; bases outside the gene matches: 7. The CDR3 is CASIRTGVSTEAFF. The CDR3 DNA sequence: TGTGCCAGCATCCGGACAGGGGTAAGCACTGAAGCTTTCTTT.

This clonotype was observed at least ten times. The chain links TRBV4-1 to TRBJ2-1, with D possibly TRBD2 on 5 matching bases. Per the germline V gene, CDR1 is MGHRA and CDR2 is YSYEKL. This CDR3 spans 16 amino acids. V lost 0 bases, J lost 2 bases, and 11 bases lay in between. DNA for the CDR3: TGCGCCAGCAGCCAAGATGTGAGCGGCACCTACAATGAGCAGTTCTTC. Residues: CASSQDVSGTYNEQFF.

This clonotype was counted only a few times. The chain recombines TRBV5-1 with TRBJ2-5; 8 bases are shared with TRBD1. V gave up 0 bases and J gave up 2 bases; unmatched junction bases: 3. Germline assignment: CDR1 SGHRS and CDR2 YFSETQ. This CDR3 contains 15 residues. CDR3 nucleotide sequence: TGCGCCAGCAGCTTGGGGACAGGGTTTCAAGAGACCCAGTACTTC. Translating gives CASSLGTGFQETQYF.

The chain is built from TRBV6-1 and TRBJ1-3; D not resolved. Trimming shortened V by 7 bases and J by 4 bases, and 14 bases separated the two germline ends. CDR1 MNHNS and CDR2 SASEGT come from the germline V gene. This CDR3 comprises 14 residues. The CDR3, as DNA: TGTGCCAGCAAACTACGGGCGCAGGGAAACACCATATATTTT. Translation: CASKLRAQGNTIYF.

The J gene is TRBJ1-1, the V gene TRBV20-1; D possibly corresponds to TRBD1 (5 bases). Trimming stripped 6 bases from V and 1 base from J, with 12 bases between. The CDR3 is 13 residues long. The germline V gene has CDR1 DFQATT and CDR2 SNEGSKA (reference sequence). The CDR3 region is CSAKRQWNTEAFF. The DNA for the CDR3 is TGCAGTGCCAAAAGACAGTGGAACACTGAAGCTTTCTTT.

This clonotype was picked up one time. The CDR3 DNA reads TGTGCCAGCAGCTTAGGGGCCGTCACTGAAGCTTTCTTT. Translating gives CASSLGAVTEAFF. The rearrangement links TRBV7-9 to TRBJ1-1; D remains ambiguous. V dropped 1 base and J dropped 4 bases, with 7 bases sitting between them. The CDR3 is 13 residues long. Germline V gene data show CDR1 as SEHNR and CDR2 as FQNEAQ (reference sequence).

The chain combines TRBV24-1 with TRBJ2-2, with no clear D. V lost 5 bases to trimming and J lost 6 bases, with 6 bases between them. Germline V gives CDR1 KGHDR, CDR2 SFDVKD. The CDR3 runs to 12 residues. CDR3 DNA: TGTGCCACCAGTGGGTCGGCCGGGGAGCTGTTTTTT. Its translation: CATSGSAGELFF.

The chain couples TRBV6-1 to TRBJ2-7; 10 bases align to TRBD2. Germline V lookup: CDR1 MNHNS, CDR2 SASEGT. The length of the CDR3 is 15 residues. Unmatched junction bases numbered 11, after V lost 3 bases and J lost 9 bases. The CDR3 DNA reads as TGTGCCAGCAGTGAGGGACTAGCGCAAACCTCGGGGCAGTACTTC. This translates into CASSEGLAQTSGQYF.

This CDR3 reads CASRNSGGSNEQFF. As DNA, the CDR3 is TGTGCCAGCAGAAATAGCGGGGGGTCCAATGAGCAGTTCTTC. V and J are TRBV12-3 or TRBV12-4 and TRBJ2-1; 10 bases map to TRBD2. J lost 6 bases, V lost 6 bases, and 5 bases had no gene match. The CDR3 has 14 residues.

At least ten counts were recorded for this clonotype. This chain links TRBV4-2 with TRBJ2-1; 7 bases match TRBD2. The CDR3 has 13 amino acids. Germline V lookup: CDR1 LGHNA, CDR2 YNFKEQ. Trimming at V came to 0 bases and at J to 10 bases, leaving 3 bases not matched to a gene. The CDR3 protein is CASSQEREHEQFF. DNA of the CDR3: TGTGCCAGCAGCCAAGAGCGGGAGCACGAGCAGTTCTTC.

This clonotype was observed a handful of times. The chain is built from TRBV6-1 and TRBJ2-7; 11 bases align to TRBD1. The germline V gene has CDR1 MNHNS and CDR2 SASEGT. The V and J ends lost 6 bases and 0 bases, in that order; junction bases with no gene match: 7. This CDR3 comprises 16 residues. The CDR3 DNA sequence: TGTGCCAGCAGACCGGACAGGGGGCTTAGCTCCTACGAGCAGTACTTC. As protein: CASRPDRGLSSYEQYF.